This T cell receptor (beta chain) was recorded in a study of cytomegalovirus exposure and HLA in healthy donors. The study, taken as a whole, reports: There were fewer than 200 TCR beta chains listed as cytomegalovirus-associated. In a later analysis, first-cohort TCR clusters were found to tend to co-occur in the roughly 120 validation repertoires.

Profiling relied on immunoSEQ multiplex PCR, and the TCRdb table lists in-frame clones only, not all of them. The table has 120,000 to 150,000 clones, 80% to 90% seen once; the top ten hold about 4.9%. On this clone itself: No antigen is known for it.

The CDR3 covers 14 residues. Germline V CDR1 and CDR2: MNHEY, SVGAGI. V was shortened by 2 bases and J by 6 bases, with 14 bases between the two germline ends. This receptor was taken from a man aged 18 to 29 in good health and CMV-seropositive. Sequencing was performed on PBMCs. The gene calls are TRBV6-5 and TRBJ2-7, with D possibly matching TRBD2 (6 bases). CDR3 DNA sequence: TGTGCCAGCAGTTACGATCGGGGGAGACGCGAGCAGTACTTC. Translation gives CASSYDRGRREQYF.